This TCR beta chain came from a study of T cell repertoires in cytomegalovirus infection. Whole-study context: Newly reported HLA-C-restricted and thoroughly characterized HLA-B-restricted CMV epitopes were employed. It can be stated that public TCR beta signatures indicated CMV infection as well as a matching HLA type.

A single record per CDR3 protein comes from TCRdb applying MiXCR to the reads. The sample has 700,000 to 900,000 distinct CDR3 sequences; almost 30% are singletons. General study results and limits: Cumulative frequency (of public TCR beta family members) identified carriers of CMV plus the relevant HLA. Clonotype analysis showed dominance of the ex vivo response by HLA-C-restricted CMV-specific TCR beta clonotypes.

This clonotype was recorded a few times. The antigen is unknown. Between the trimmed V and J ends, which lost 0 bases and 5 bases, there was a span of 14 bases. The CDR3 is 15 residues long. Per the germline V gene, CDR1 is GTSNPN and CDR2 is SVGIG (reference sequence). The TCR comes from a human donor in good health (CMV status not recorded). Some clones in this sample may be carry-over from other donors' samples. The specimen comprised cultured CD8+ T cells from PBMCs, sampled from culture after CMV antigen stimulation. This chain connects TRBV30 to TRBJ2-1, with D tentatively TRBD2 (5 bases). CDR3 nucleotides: TGTGCCTGGAGTGTAACCCCCGGGGAACACAATGAGCAGTTCTTC. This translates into CAWSVTPGEHNEQFF.